This TCR beta chain was recovered during a study of regulatory T cells in long-lasting Graves disease. Relying on iRepertoire HTBI primers and Arm-PCR of CDR3 regions, the team built TCR beta libraries. Each CDR3 protein gets one entry after TCRdb re-called the multiplex PCR reads with MiXCR. The sample shows roughly 500,000 distinct CDR3 sequences, under 25% of them seen only once. This clonotype was counted ten times or more. This CDR3 comprises 18 residues. CDR1 is MDHEN and CDR2 is SYDVKM in the germline V gene. V was clipped by 6 bases and J by 1 base, with 22 bases between them. Time point meaning: persistent/refractory GD, antithyroid drugs over 5 years with positive TRAb. Scientists built the TCR library using RNA that was extracted from PBMCs.

The chain combines TRBV28 with TRBJ2-4; D is perhaps TRBD2 (8 bases). The sample was peripheral blood mononuclear cells (PBMCs), taken when the disease was refractory, from a patient treated with antithyroid drugs. The origin of this receptor is a female donor with Graves disease. CDR3 bases: TGTGCCAGCAGCCCATCGGGAGGGAGGGGGCGCGCCAAAAACATTCAGTACTTC. It yields the protein CASSPSGGRGRAKNIQYF.